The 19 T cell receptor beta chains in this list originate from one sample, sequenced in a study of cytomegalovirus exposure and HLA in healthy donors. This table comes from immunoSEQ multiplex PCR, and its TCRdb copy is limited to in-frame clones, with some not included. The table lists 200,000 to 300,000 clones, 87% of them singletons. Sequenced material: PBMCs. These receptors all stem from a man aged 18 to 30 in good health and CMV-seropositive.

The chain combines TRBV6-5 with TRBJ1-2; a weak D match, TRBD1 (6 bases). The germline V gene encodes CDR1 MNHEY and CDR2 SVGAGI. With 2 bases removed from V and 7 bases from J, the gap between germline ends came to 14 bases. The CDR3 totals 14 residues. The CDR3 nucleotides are TGTGCCAGCAGTTACCGGACGGGGGCTAGTGGCTACACCTTC. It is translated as CASSYRTGASGYTF.

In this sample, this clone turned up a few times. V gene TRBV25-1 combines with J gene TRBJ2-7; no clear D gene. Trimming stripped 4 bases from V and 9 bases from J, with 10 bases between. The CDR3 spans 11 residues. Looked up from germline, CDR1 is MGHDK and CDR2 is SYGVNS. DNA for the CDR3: TGTGCCAGCAGTGCCGGCCCTCGGCAGTACTTC. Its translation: CASSAGPRQYF.

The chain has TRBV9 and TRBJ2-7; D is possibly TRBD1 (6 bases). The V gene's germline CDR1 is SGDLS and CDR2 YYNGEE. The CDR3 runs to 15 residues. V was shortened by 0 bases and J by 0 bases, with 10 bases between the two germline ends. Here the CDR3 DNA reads TGTGCCAGCAGCGTAGATGGGGGCAGCTCCTACGAGCAGTACTTC. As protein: CASSVDGGSSYEQYF.

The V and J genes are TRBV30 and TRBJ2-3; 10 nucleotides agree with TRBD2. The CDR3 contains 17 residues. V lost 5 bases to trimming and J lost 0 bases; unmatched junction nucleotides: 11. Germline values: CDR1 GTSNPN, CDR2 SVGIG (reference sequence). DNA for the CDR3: TGTGCCTGGTCCGGACTAGCGGAGGGCACTAGCACAGATACGCAGTATTTT. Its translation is CAWSGLAEGTSTDTQYF. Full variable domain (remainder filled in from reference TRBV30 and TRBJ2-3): SQTIHQWPATLVQPVGSPLSLECTVEGTSNPNLYWYRQAAGRGLQLLFYSVGIGQISSEVPQNLSASRPQDRQFILSSKKLLLSDSGFYLCAWSGLAEGTSTDTQYFGPGTRLTVL.

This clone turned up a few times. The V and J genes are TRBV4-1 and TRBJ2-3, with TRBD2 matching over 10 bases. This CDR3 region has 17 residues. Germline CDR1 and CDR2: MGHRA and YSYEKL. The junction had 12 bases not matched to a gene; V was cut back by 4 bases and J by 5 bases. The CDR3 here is CASSPSGLAADGDTQYF. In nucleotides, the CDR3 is TGCGCCAGCAGCCCATCTGGACTAGCGGCAGATGGAGATACGCAGTATTTT.

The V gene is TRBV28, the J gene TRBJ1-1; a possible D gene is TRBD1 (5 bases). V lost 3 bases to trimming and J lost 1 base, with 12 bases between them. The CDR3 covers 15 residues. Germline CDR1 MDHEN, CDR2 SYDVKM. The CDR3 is CASSLGYGANTEAFF. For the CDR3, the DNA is TGTGCCAGCAGTTTGGGTTATGGGGCGAACACTGAAGCTTTCTTT.

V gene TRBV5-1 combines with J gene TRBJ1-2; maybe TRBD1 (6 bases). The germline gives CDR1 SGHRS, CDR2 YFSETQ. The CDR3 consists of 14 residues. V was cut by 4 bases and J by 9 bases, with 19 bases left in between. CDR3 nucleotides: TGCGCCAGCAGCCCCTTGGGGGACAAGGGAAGCTACACCTTC. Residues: CASSPLGDKGSYTF. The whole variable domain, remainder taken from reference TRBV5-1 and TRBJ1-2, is KAGVTQTPRYLIKTRGQQVTLSCSPISGHRSVSWYQQTPGQGLQFLFEYFSETQRNKGNFPGRFSGRQFSNSRSEMNVSTLELGDSALYLCASSPLGDKGSYTFGSGTRLTVV.

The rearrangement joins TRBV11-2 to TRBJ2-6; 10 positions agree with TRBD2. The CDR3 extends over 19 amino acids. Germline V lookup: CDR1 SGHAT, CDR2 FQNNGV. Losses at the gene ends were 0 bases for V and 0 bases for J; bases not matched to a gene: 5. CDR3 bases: TGTGCCAGCAGCTTAGAAGGGACTAGCGTTCGCTCTGGGGCCAACGTCCTGACTTTC. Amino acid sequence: CASSLEGTSVRSGANVLTF.

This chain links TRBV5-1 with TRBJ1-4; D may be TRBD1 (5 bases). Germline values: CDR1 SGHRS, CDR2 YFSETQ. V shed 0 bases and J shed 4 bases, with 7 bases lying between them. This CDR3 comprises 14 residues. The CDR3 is CASSLAGINEKLFF. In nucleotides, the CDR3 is TGCGCCAGCAGCTTGGCAGGGATTAATGAAAAACTGTTTTTT.

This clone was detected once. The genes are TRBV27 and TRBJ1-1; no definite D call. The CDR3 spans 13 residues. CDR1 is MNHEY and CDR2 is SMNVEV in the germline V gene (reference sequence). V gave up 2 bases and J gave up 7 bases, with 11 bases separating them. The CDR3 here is CASSLNVNHEAFF. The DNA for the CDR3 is TGTGCCAGCAGTTTAAACGTGAACCATGAAGCTTTCTTT.

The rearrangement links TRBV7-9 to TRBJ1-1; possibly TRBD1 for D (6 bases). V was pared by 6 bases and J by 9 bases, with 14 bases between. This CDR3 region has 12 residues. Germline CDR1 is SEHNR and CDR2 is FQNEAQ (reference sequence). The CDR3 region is CASREPQGKAFF. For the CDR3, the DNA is TGTGCCAGCAGAGAACCTCAGGGGAAAGCTTTCTTT.

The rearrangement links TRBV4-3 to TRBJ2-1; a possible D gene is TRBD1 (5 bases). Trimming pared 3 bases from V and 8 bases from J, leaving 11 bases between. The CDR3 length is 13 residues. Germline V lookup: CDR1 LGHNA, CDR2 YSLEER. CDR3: CASSQQGVDEQFF. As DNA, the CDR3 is TGCGCCAGCAGCCAGCAGGGCGTGGATGAGCAGTTCTTC.

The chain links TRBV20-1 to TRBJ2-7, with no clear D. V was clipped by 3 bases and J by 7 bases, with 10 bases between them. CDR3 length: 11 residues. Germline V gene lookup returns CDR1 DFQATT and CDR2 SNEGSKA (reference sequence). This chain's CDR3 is CSARIVGEQYF. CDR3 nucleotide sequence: TGCAGTGCTAGGATCGTGGGGGAGCAGTACTTC.

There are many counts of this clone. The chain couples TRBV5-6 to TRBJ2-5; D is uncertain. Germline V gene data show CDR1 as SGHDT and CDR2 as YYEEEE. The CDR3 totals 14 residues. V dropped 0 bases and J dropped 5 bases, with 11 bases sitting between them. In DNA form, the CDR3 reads TGTGCCAGCAGCTTGGTGGCCGCCCATGAGACCCAGTACTTC. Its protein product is CASSLVAAHETQYF.

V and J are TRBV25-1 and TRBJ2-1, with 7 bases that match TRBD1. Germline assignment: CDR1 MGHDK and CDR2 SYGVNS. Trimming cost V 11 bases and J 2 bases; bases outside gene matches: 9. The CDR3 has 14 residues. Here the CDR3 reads CACGDSLTYNEQFF. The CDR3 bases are TGTGCCTGTGGGGACAGCTTGACCTACAATGAGCAGTTCTTC.

CDR3 coding DNA: TGTGCCAGCAGCTTAGGTGTCCCATTTCCGCAGTATTTT. Encoded protein: CASSLGVPFPQYF. The rearrangement uses TRBV11-3 and TRBJ2-3; D unclear. The length of the CDR3 is 13 residues. Between the trimmed V and J ends, which lost 1 base and 10 bases, there was a span of 12 bases. Per the germline V gene, CDR1 is SGHNT and CDR2 is YENEEA. Supplemented by reference TRBV11-3 and TRBJ2-3, the full variable domain reads EAGVVQSPRYKIIEKKQPVAFWCNPISGHNTLYWYLQNLGQGPELLIRYENEEAVDDSQLPKDRFSAERLKGVDSTLKIQPAELGDSAVYLCASSLGVPFPQYFGPGTRLTVL.

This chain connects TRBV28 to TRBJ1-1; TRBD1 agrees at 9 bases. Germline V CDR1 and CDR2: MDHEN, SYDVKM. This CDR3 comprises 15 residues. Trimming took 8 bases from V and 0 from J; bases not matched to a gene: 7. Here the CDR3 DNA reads TGTGCCAGCTTTGGGACAGGGAAGATGAACACTGAAGCTTTCTTT. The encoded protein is CASFGTGKMNTEAFF.

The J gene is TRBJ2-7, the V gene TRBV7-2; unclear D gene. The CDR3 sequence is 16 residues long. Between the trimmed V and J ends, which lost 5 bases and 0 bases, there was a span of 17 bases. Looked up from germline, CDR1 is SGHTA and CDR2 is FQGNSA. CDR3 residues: CASSPDMTRSSYEQYF. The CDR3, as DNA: TGTGCCAGCAGCCCCGACATGACCAGGAGCTCCTACGAGCAGTACTTC.

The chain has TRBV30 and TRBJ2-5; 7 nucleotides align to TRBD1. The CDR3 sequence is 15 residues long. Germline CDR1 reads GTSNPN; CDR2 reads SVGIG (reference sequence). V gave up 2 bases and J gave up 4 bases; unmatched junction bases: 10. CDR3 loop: CAWSPGTANPETQYF. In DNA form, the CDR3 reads TGTGCCTGGAGTCCTGGGACAGCAAACCCAGAGACCCAGTACTTC.